What follows are 15 T cell receptor beta chains derived from one specimen sequenced in a study of blood T cell repertoires in COVID-19. Profiled with immunoSEQ multiplex PCR; TCRdb holds only in-frame clones, not every one. The top ten hold under 2.5% of the sample, which has over 250,000 clones, approximately 92% seen once. Sequencing used PBMCs or T cells enriched from blood (not recorded which). These receptors originate from a woman aged 18-35 years who had recovered from COVID-19.

The count of this clone is one. This chain joins TRBV10-3 and TRBJ1-5, with 7 bases that match TRBD1. Germline CDR1 ENHRY, CDR2 SYGVKD. The junction had 9 bases not matched to a gene; V was cut back by 8 bases and J by 5 bases. CDR3 size: 14 residues. For the CDR3, the DNA is TGTGCCATCGCTCGACAGGGAATAGATCAGCCCCAGCATTTT. Its translation is CAIARQGIDQPQHF.

The chain carries TRBV19 and TRBJ2-5, with a weak D call TRBD2 (5 bases). Germline V gene lookup returns CDR1 LNHDA and CDR2 SQIVND (reference sequence). The length of the CDR3 is 12 residues. V lost 5 bases to trimming and J lost 5 bases, with 9 bases between them. The CDR3 nucleotides read TGTGCCAGTAGTTGGGGAGTGGAGACCCAGTACTTC. This translates into CASSWGVETQYF.

J is TRBJ1-6 and V is TRBV6-5; tentative D call: TRBD1 (6 bases). Germline V CDR1 and CDR2: MNHEY, SVGAGI. This CDR3 comprises 16 residues. Between the trimmed V and J ends, which lost 2 bases and 7 bases, there was a span of 15 bases. Written as DNA, the CDR3 is TGTGCCAGCAGTTACACGGAAAGGACAGAAAATTCACCCCTCCACTTT. This translates into CASSYTERTENSPLHF.

The chain employs TRBV12-5 and TRBJ1-6, with 9 nucleotides matching TRBD1. J lost 5 bases, V lost 4 bases, and 9 bases had no gene match. Per the germline V gene, CDR1 is LGHNT and CDR2 is FRNRAP. The CDR3 length is 17 residues. In DNA, the CDR3 is TGTGCTAGTGGTTGGGGGGACAGGGAGGAGGATAATTCACCCCTCCACTTT. This sequence encodes CASGWGDREEDNSPLHF.

The chain combines TRBV2 with TRBJ1-5; D remains unclear. This CDR3 region has 13 residues. V was trimmed by 8 bases and J by 6 bases, leaving 14 bases between them. Germline CDR1 and CDR2: SNHLY and FYNNEI. CDR3 region: CASERLGGQPQHF. Here the CDR3 DNA reads TGTGCCAGCGAGCGGTTGGGTGGTCAGCCCCAGCATTTT. The whole variable domain, remainder taken from reference TRBV2 and TRBJ1-5, is EPEVTQTPSHQVTQMGQEVILRCVPISNHLYFYWYRQILGQKVEFLVSFYNNEISEKSEIFDDQFSVERPDGSNFTLKIRSTKLEDSAMYFCASERLGGQPQHFGDGTRLSIL.

The chain recombines TRBV4-1 with TRBJ2-5, with 9 nucleotides matching TRBD2. Germline loops: CDR1 MGHRA, CDR2 YSYEKL. The J segment lost 4 bases and the V segment lost 0 bases, leaving 15 bases of the junction unmatched. The CDR3 length is 19 residues. The CDR3 DNA sequence: TGCGCCAGCAGCCAAGAGCGGGGGGGCATGGGTCTGTTTCGAGAGACCCAGTACTTC. It specifies CASSQERGGMGLFRETQYF.

This rearrangement joins TRBV7-9 to TRBJ1-4; D ambiguous. This CDR3 has 14 amino acids. V gave up 2 bases and J gave up 8 bases, with 12 bases separating them. The germline gives CDR1 SEHNR, CDR2 FQNEAQ (reference sequence). The CDR3 DNA sequence: TGTGCCAGCAGCTTATCAGGAAGGTCGGAAAAACTGTTTTTT. Translated: CASSLSGRSEKLFF.

The chain employs TRBV28 and TRBJ1-1; no reliable D call. With 2 bases removed from V and 1 base from J, the gap between germline ends came to 5 bases. The CDR3 runs to 13 residues. Germline V CDR1 and CDR2: MDHEN, SYDVKM. The DNA for the CDR3 is TGTGCCAGCAGTTTAGAGGGGAACACTGAAGCTTTCTTT. Translated: CASSLEGNTEAFF.

V usage is TRBV15 and J usage is TRBJ2-7; 9 bases are shared with TRBD1. Germline V gene data show CDR1 as LNHNV and CDR2 as YYDKDF (reference sequence). The CDR3 is made up of 17 amino acids. With 0 bases clipped from V and 6 bases from J, the junction kept 12 bases outside the gene matches. The CDR3 region has the DNA TGTGCCACCAGCAGAGATCCTTTAGACGACAGGGGGTCCGAGCAGTACTTC. Encoded protein: CATSRDPLDDRGSEQYF.

The chain combines TRBV28 with TRBJ1-5, with TRBD1 matching over 7 bases. Germline V gives CDR1 MDHEN, CDR2 SYDVKM. There are 16 residues in the CDR3. V shed 3 bases and J 2 bases; nucleotides not matched to a gene: 7. CDR3 in amino acids: CASSFLGQGGNQPQHF. For the CDR3, the DNA is TGTGCCAGCAGTTTCCTAGGGCAGGGGGGCAATCAGCCCCAGCATTTT.

The rearrangement links TRBV27 to TRBJ1-5; 7 nucleotides line up with TRBD1. Germline V lookup: CDR1 MNHEY, CDR2 SMNVEV (reference sequence). The CDR3 loop spans 18 amino acids. Unmatched junction bases numbered 12, after V lost 4 bases and J lost 0 bases. CDR3 loop: CASSSHITGANSNQPQHF. The CDR3 DNA reads as TGTGCCAGCAGTTCGCACATTACAGGGGCTAATAGCAATCAGCCCCAGCATTTT.

In DNA form, the CDR3 reads TGTGCCAGCAGCTTTGGCAGGGAGGTGTCTGGCTACACCTTC. The encoded protein is CASSFGREVSGYTF. This rearrangement joins TRBV5-4 to TRBJ1-2; the D gene is possibly TRBD1 (5 bases). Trimming pared 2 bases from V and 7 bases from J, leaving 15 bases between. CDR1 SGHNT and CDR2 YYREEE come from the germline V gene (reference sequence). The CDR3 extends over 14 amino acids.

This clone was observed a single time. This rearrangement joins TRBV11-2 to TRBJ1-1; D not certain. Germline-derived CDR1 and CDR2 are SGHAT and FQNNGV. Trimming left V 3 bases short and J 1 base short, with 6 bases between. This CDR3 is 13 amino acids long. As DNA, the CDR3 is TGTGCCAGCAGCTTGACTTCGAACACTGAAGCTTTCTTT. It codes for CASSLTSNTEAFF.

As concerns this clone: Germline and junction disagree at one end, which may indicate a read error. The V call is TRBV20-1, the J call TRBJ2-1; D might be TRBD2 (5 bases). CDR3 size: 10 residues. The germline V gene has CDR1 DFQATT and CDR2 SNEGSKA (reference sequence). The CDR3 loop is CSAMVRPGIF. The CDR3, as DNA: TGCAGTGCTATGGTCCGACCGGGGATCTTC.

The V and J genes are TRBV7-8 and TRBJ1-2; no definite D call. The V gene's germline CDR1 is SGHVS and CDR2 FQNEAQ. V lost 5 bases and J 4 bases, leaving 17 bases between the germline ends. The CDR3 consists of 15 residues. CDR3 sequence reads: CASSPIPQDPYGYTF. In DNA form, the CDR3 reads TGTGCCAGCAGCCCTATCCCCCAGGATCCCTATGGCTACACCTTC. Using reference TRBV7-8 and TRBJ1-2 for the parts outside the CDR3, the full variable domain is GAGVSQSPRYKVAKRGQDVALRCDPISGHVSLFWYQQALGQGPEFLTYFQNEAQLDKSGLPSDRFFAERPEGSVSTLKIQRTQQEDSAVYLCASSPIPQDPYGYTFGSGTRLTVV.